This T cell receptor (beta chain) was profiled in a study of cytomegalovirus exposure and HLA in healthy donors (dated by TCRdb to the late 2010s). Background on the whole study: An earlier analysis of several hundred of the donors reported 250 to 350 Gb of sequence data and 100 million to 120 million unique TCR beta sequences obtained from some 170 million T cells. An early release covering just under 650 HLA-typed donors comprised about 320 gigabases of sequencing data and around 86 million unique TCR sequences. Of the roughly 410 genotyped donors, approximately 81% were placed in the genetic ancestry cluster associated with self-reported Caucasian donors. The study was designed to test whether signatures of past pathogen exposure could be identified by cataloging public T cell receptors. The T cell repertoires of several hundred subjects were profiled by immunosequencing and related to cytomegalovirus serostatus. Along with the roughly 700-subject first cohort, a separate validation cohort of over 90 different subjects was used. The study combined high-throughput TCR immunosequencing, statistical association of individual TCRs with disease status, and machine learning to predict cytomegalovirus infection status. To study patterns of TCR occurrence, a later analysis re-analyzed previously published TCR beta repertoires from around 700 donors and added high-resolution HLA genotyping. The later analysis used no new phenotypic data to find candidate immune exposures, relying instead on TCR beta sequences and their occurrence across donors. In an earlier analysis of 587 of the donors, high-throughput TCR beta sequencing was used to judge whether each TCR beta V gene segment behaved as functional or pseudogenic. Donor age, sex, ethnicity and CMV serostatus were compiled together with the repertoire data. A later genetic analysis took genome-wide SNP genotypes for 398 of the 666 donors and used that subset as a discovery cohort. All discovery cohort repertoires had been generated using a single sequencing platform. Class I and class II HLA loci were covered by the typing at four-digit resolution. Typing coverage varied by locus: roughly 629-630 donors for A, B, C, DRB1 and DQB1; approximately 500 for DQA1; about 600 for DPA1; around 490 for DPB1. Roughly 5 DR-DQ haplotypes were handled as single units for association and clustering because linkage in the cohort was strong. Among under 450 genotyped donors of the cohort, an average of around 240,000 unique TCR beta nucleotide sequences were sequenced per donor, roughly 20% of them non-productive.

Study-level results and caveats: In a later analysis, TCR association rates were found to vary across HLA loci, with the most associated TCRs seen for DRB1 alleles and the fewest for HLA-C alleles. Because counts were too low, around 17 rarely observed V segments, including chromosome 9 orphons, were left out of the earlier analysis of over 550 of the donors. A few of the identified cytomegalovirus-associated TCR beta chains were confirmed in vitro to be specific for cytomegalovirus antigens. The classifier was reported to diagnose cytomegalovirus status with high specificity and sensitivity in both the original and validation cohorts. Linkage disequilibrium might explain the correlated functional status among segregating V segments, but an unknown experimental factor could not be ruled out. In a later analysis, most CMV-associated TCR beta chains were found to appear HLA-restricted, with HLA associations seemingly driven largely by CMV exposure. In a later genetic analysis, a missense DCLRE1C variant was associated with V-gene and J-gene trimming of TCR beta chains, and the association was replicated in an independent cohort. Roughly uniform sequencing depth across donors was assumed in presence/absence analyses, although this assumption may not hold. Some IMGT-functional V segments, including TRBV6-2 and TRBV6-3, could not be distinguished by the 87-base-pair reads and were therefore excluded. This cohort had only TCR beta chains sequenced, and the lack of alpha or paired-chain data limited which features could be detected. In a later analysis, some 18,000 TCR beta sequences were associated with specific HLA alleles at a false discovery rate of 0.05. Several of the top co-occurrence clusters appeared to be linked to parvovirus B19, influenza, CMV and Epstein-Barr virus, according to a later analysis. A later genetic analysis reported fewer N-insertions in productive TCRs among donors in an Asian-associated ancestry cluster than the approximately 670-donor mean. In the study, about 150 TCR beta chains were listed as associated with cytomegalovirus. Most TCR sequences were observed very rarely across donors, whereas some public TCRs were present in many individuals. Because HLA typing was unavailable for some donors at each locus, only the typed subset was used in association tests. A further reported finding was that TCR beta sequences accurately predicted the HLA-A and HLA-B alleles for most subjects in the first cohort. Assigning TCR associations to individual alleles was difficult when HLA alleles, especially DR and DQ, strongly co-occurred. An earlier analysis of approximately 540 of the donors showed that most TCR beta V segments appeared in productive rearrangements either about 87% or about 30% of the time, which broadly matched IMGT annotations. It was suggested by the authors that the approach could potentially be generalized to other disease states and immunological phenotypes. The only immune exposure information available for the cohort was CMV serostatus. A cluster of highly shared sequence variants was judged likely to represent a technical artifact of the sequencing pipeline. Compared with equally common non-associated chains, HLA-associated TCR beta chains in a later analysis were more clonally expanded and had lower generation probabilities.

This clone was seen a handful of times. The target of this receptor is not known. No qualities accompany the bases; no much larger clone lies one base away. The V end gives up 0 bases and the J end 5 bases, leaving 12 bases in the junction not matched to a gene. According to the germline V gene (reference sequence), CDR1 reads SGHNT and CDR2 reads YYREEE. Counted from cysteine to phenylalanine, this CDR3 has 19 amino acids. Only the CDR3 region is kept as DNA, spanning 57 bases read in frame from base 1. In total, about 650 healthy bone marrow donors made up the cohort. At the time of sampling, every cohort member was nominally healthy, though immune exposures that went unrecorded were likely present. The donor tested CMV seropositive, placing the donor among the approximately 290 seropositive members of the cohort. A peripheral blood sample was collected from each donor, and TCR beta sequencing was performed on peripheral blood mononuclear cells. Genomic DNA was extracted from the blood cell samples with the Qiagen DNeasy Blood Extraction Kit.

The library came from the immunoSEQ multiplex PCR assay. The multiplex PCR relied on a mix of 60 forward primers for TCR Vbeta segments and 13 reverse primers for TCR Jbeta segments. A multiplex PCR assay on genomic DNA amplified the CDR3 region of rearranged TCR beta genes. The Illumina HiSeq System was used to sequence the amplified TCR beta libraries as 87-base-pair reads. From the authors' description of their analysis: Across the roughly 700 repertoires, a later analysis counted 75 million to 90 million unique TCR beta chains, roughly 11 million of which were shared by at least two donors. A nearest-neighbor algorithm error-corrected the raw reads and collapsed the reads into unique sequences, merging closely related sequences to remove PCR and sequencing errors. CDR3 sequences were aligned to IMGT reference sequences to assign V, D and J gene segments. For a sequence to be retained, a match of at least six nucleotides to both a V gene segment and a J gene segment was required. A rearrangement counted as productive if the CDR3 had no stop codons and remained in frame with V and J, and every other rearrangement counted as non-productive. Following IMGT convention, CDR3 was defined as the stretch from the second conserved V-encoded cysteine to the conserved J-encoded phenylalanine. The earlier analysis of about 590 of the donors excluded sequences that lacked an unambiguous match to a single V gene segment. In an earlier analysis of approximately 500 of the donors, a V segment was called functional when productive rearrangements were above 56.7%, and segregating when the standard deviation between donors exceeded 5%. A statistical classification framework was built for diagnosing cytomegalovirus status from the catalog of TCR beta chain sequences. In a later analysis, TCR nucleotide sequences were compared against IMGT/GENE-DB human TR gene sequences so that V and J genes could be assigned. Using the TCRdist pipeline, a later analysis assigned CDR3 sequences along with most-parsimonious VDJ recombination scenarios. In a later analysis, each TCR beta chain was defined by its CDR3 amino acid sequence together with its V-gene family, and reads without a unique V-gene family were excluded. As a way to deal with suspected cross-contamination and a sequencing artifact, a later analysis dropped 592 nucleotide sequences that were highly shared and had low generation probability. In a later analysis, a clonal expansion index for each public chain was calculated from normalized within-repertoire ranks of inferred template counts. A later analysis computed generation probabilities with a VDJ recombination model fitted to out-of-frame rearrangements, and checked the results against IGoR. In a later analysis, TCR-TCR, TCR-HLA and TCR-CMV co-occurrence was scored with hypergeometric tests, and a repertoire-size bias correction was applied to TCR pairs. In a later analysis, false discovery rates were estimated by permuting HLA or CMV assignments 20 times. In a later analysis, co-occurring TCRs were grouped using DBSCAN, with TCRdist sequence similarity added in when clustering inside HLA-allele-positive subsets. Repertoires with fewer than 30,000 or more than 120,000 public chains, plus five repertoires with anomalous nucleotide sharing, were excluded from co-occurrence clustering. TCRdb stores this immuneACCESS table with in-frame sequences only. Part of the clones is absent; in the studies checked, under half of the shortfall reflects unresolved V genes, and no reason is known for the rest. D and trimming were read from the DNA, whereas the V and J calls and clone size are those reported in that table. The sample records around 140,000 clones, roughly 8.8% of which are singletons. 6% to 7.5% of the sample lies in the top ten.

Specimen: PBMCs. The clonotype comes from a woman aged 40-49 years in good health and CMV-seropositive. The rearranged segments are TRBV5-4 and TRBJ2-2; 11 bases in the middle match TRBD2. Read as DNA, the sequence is TGTGCCAGCAGCTTGGCCGGGGTAGCGGGGGGGCTGAGGACCGGGGAGCTGTTTTTT. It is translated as CASSLAGVAGGLRTGELFF.